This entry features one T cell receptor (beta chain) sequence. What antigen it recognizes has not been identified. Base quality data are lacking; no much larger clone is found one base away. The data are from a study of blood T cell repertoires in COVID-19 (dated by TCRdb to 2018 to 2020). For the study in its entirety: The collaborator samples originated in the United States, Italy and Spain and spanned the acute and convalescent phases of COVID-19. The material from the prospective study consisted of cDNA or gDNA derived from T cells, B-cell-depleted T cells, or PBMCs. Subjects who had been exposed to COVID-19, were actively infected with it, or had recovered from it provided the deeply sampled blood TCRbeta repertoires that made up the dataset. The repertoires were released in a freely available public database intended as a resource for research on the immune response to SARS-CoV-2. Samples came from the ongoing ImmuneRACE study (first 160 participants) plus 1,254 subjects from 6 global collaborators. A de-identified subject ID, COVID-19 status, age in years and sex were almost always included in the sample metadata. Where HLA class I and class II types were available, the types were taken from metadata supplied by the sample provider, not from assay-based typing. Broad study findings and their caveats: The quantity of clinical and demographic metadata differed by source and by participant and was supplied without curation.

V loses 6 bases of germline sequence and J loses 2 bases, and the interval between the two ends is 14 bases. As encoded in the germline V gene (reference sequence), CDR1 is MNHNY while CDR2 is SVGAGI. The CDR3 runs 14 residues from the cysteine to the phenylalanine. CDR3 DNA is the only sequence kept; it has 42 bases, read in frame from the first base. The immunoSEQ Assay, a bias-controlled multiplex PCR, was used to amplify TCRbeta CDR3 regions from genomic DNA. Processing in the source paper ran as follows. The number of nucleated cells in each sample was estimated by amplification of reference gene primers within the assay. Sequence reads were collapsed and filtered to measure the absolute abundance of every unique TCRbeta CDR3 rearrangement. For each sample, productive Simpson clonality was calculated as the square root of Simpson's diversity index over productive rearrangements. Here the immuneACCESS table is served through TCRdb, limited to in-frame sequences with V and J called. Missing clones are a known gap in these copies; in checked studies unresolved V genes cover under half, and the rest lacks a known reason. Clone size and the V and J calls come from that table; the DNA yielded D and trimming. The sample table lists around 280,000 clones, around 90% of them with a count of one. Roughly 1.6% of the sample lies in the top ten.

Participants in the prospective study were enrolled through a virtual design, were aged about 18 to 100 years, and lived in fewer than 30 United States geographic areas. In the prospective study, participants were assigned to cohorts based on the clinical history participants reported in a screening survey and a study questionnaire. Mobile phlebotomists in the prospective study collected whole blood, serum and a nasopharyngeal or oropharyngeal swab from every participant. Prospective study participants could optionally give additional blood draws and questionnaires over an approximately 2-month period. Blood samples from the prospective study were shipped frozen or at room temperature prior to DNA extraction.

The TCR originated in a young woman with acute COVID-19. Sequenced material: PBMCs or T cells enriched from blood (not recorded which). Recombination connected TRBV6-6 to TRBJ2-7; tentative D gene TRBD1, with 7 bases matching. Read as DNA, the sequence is TGTGCCAGCAGCCGGGGGCAGGGGGCCTACGAGCAGTACTTC. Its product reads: CASSRGQGAYEQYF.